This TCR beta chain was documented in a study of cytomegalovirus exposure and HLA in healthy donors. The PCR contained 60 Vbeta and 13 Jbeta primers. The repertoire was sequenced with immunoSEQ multiplex PCR; TCRdb's copy has only in-frame clones and lacks some. The sample contains approximately 150,000 clones, about three quarters of which appear only once. Points from the study as a whole: Many donors carried some public TCRs, although rarity characterized most TCR sequences. There were reportedly fewer N-insertions in an Asian-associated ancestry cluster than the approximately 600-donor mean, in a later analysis. Cytomegalovirus association was listed for around 170 TCR beta chains. Certain indistinguishable V segments, among them TRBV6-2 and TRBV6-3, were excluded.

The CDR3 extends over 14 amino acids. V shed 5 bases and J 5 bases; nucleotides not matched to a gene: 8. Germline V gene sequence: CDR1 SEHNR, CDR2 FQNEAQ (reference sequence). With respect to this clone: The target antigen is unknown.

Sequencing used PBMCs. V is TRBV7-9 and J is TRBJ1-2, with 7 bases that match TRBD1. This receptor was identified in a woman aged 25 to 39 in good health and CMV-seronegative. As DNA, the CDR3 is TGTGCCAGCAGCCCATTAGGGACAGCTTATGGCTACACCTTC. Its translation is CASSPLGTAYGYTF.